One sample yielded the 26 T cell receptor beta chains listed below, sequenced in a study of shared clonotypes between healthy human individuals. Sequencing was performed with immunoSEQ multiplex PCR; in TCRdb, only in-frame clones are kept and a portion is missing. The sample holds around 2.5 million clones, 80% to 95% seen once. The specimen was naive CD4+ T cells from PBMCs. The subset denotes: CD45RA+ positively selected. The receptors derive from a man younger than 35 in good health. Some clones in this sample may be carry-over from other donors' samples.

The chain carries TRBV9 and TRBJ1-5, with TRBD1 identical over 9 bases. Per the germline V gene, CDR1 is SGDLS and CDR2 is YYNGEE. The CDR3 covers 13 residues. Unmatched junction bases numbered 4, after V lost 6 bases and J lost 6 bases. DNA for the CDR3: TGTGCCAGCAACAGGGGGCTGGGTCAGCCCCAGCATTTT. Translated: CASNRGLGQPQHF.

This chain connects TRBV7-3 to TRBJ2-1, with no clear D. CDR1 SGHTA and CDR2 FQGTGA come from the germline V gene. The CDR3 consists of 12 residues. The V gene lost 2 bases and the J gene lost 9 bases, with 8 bases spanning the gap. The chain's CDR3 is CASSLFAGEQFF. In DNA, the CDR3 is TGTGCCAGCAGCTTATTCGCAGGTGAGCAGTTCTTC.

A remark on this clone: This sample includes further DNA sequences coding for the same CDR3. The chain is built from TRBV19 and TRBJ1-2; TRBD1 matches at 7 bases. Trimming at V came to 5 bases and at J to 2 bases, leaving 2 bases not matched to a gene. Germline V gene lookup returns CDR1 LNHDA and CDR2 SQIVND (reference sequence). The CDR3 consists of 13 residues. The CDR3 DNA reads as TGTGCCAGTAGTCCGGACAGGAACTATGGCTACACCTTC. Its translation is CASSPDRNYGYTF.

V usage is TRBV7-9 and J usage is TRBJ1-1, with a tentative D call TRBD1 (6 bases). There are 15 residues in the CDR3. Germline-derived CDR1 and CDR2 are SEHNR and FQNEAQ (reference sequence). V was shortened by 5 bases and J by 0 bases, with 13 bases between the two germline ends. The CDR3 spells CASSPRTAMNTEAFF. In DNA form, the CDR3 reads TGTGCCAGCAGCCCAAGGACAGCGATGAACACTGAAGCTTTCTTT.

J is TRBJ1-5 and V is TRBV27; maybe TRBD1 (5 bases). The CDR3 contains 15 residues. CDR1 is MNHEY, CDR2 SMNVEV, per germline (reference sequence). The V and J ends lost 4 bases and 4 bases respectively, with 14 bases between them. The CDR3 here is CASSSQGRRNQPQHF. The CDR3 nucleotides read TGTGCCAGCAGTTCTCAGGGTCGACGGAATCAGCCCCAGCATTTT.

The J gene is TRBJ2-4, the V gene TRBV5-4, with TRBD2 as a possible D gene (6 bases). The germline CDR1 and CDR2 sequences are SGHNT and YYREEE (reference sequence). Trimming removed 0 bases at V and 9 bases at J, with 13 bases between. The CDR3 is 14 amino acids. CDR3 nucleotide sequence: TGTGCCAGCAGCTTGGGGGGAGGAAGCGGCATTCAGTACTTC. Translating gives CASSLGGGSGIQYF. Full variable domain (rest looked up from reference TRBV5-4 and TRBJ2-4): ETGVTQSPTHLIKTRGQQVTLRCSSQSGHNTVSWYQQALGQGPQFIFQYYREEENGRGNFPPRFSGLQFPNYSSELNVNALELDDSALYLCASSLGGGSGIQYFGAGTRLSVL.

The CDR3: CASSGLTSGRPDTQYF. Written as DNA, the CDR3 is TGCGCCAGCAGTGGACTAACTAGCGGGAGGCCAGATACGCAGTATTTT. The chain uses TRBV10-1 and TRBJ2-3, with TRBD2 matching 12 bases. Trimming at V came to 4 bases and at J to 4 bases, leaving 6 bases not matched to a gene. The V gene's germline CDR1 is WNHNN and CDR2 SYGVQD (reference sequence). The CDR3 extends over 16 amino acids.

This chain joins TRBV14 and TRBJ2-2; D is perhaps TRBD1 (5 bases). The CDR3 extends over 16 amino acids. The germline V and J ends were trimmed by 0 bases and 3 bases, with 11 bases remaining between them. CDR1 SGHDN and CDR2 FVKESK come from the germline V gene. CDR3: CASSQDPGSHTGELFF. In DNA, the CDR3 is TGTGCCAGCAGCCAAGACCCAGGGTCCCACACCGGGGAGCTGTTTTTT.

J is TRBJ2-1 and V is TRBV5-1; 7 bases line up with TRBD1. Looked up from germline, CDR1 is SGHRS and CDR2 is YFSETQ. The CDR3 consists of 13 residues. Trimming at V came to 4 bases and at J to 8 bases, leaving 6 bases not matched to a gene. CDR3: CASSIRGHDEQFF. The CDR3 bases are TGCGCCAGCAGCATTAGGGGGCACGATGAGCAGTTCTTC.

V gene TRBV19 combines with J gene TRBJ1-5, with D perhaps matching TRBD1 (6 bases). The CDR3 loop spans 15 amino acids. Trimming stripped 5 bases from V and 2 bases from J, with 13 bases between. CDR1 LNHDA and CDR2 SQIVND come from the germline V gene (reference sequence). The CDR3 nucleotides read TGTGCCAGTAGTGTCAGGGGTAGCGGCAATCAGCCCCAGCATTTT. Translating gives CASSVRGSGNQPQHF. Together with reference TRBV19 and TRBJ1-5, the CDR3 gives the full variable domain: DGGITQSPKYLFRKEGQNVTLSCEQNLNHDAMYWYRQDPGQGLRLIYYSQIVNDFQKGDIAEGYSVSREKKESFPLTVTSAQKNPTAFYLCASSVRGSGNQPQHFGDGTRLSIL.

Notes on this clone: The sample contains more than one DNA sequence encoding this CDR3. The chain is built from TRBV5-1 and TRBJ1-3, with D maybe TRBD1 (6 bases). Between the trimmed V and J ends, which lost 1 base and 4 bases, there was a span of 9 bases. Germline CDR1 SGHRS, CDR2 YFSETQ. CDR3 size: 14 residues. The CDR3 bases are TGCGCCAGCAGCTTGTCTGGGGGCGGAAACACCATATATTTT. Its protein is CASSLSGGGNTIYF.

This chain's CDR3 is CASSLAVAGGIGEQFF. The CDR3 nucleotides are TGTGCCAGCAGCTTAGCAGTAGCGGGAGGGATTGGTGAGCAGTTCTTC. The genes are TRBV7-2 and TRBJ2-1; TRBD2 agrees at 11 bases. CDR3 size: 16 residues. The V segment lost 0 bases and the J segment 9 bases; nucleotides outside the gene matches: 7. Germline V gene lookup returns CDR1 SGHTA and CDR2 FQGNSA. Looking up the rest from reference TRBV7-2 and TRBJ2-1 gives the full variable domain: GAGVSQSPSNKVTEKGKDVELRCDPISGHTALYWYRQSLGQGLEFLIYFQGNSAPDKSGLPSDRFSAERTGGSVSTLTIQRTQQEDSAVYLCASSLAVAGGIGEQFFGPGTRLTVL.

The chain joins TRBV9 to TRBJ1-2; D not certain. V lost 3 bases and J lost 7, with 7 bases in between. The CDR3 is 11 amino acids. CDR1 and CDR2 from the germline V gene are SGDLS and YYNGEE. CDR3 nucleotides: TGTGCCAGCAGCGGCCCGGGTGGCTACACCTTC. This codes for CASSGPGGYTF.

J is TRBJ2-7 and V is TRBV4-2; 8 bases fit TRBD2. Trimming took 0 bases from V and 4 from J; bases not matched to a gene: 8. Germline-derived CDR1 and CDR2 are LGHNA and YNFKEQ. The CDR3 sequence is 16 residues long. CDR3 amino acids: CASSQEPSGFWYEQYF. DNA for the CDR3: TGTGCCAGCAGCCAAGAGCCTAGCGGGTTTTGGTACGAGCAGTACTTC.

For the CDR3, the DNA is TGTGCCAGCAGCTTGGCCGGTACAGGCTATCAGCCCCAGCATTTT. It codes for CASSLAGTGYQPQHF. The chain employs TRBV5-6 and TRBJ1-5; D is perhaps TRBD1 (5 bases). CDR3 length: 15 amino acids. Trimming stripped 0 bases from V and 5 bases from J, with 12 bases between. Germline V gives CDR1 SGHDT, CDR2 YYEEEE.

V and J are TRBV5-1 and TRBJ1-1, with no clear D. V was clipped by 6 bases and J by 1 base, with 10 bases between them. CDR1 and CDR2 (germline): SGHRS, YFSETQ. The CDR3 is 13 amino acids. The CDR3 DNA sequence: TGCGCCAGCACCCAAATGCCGAACACTGAAGCTTTCTTT. This codes for CASTQMPNTEAFF.

The chain carries TRBV7-9 and TRBJ1-3; D remains ambiguous. V gave up 3 bases and J gave up 4 bases, with 4 bases separating them. Germline CDR1 SEHNR, CDR2 FQNEAQ (reference sequence). The CDR3 runs 12 residues. DNA of the CDR3: TGTGCCAGCAGCTTTCCAGGAAACACCATATATTTT. It is translated as CASSFPGNTIYF.

V is TRBV9 and J is TRBJ2-1, with D possibly TRBD2 on 5 matching bases. Deletions cut 1 base from V and 6 bases from J, with 14 bases between. Germline-derived CDR1 and CDR2 are SGDLS and YYNGEE. The length of the CDR3 is 15 residues. In nucleotides, the CDR3 is TGTGCCAGCAGCGTATGGGGAGCAATCGGCAATGAGCAGTTCTTC. This translates into CASSVWGAIGNEQFF.

This rearrangement joins TRBV30 to TRBJ2-1, with D maybe TRBD2 (5 bases). The V gene's germline CDR1 is GTSNPN and CDR2 SVGIG (reference sequence). Trimming removed 2 bases at V and 10 bases at J, with 15 bases between. The length of the CDR3 is 13 residues. CDR3: CAWSPLLGLEQFF. CDR3 DNA: TGTGCCTGGAGTCCCCTACTAGGGTTGGAGCAGTTCTTC.

The gene calls are TRBV16 and TRBJ2-1; D gene uncertain. CDR1 is KGHSY, CDR2 FQNENV, per germline. V was trimmed by 4 bases and J by 2 bases, leaving 15 bases between them. The CDR3 is 16 amino acids. The CDR3 DNA reads as TGTGCCAGCAGCCCCTATATAACGGAGCCCTACAATGAGCAGTTCTTC. It encodes CASSPYITEPYNEQFF.

CDR3 in DNA: TGTGCCAGCAGGGGGACAGGGAGTGGCTATGGCTACACCTTC. Translating gives CASRGTGSGYGYTF. The gene calls are TRBV6-5 and TRBJ1-2; 9 nucleotides agree with TRBD1. The CDR3 length is 14 residues. CDR1 is MNHEY, CDR2 SVGAGI, per germline. V lost 6 bases to trimming and J lost 4 bases; unmatched junction nucleotides: 6.

The chain has TRBV9 and TRBJ2-3; D may be TRBD2 (6 bases). The CDR3 is 15 residues long. From germline, CDR1 is SGDLS and CDR2 YYNGEE. The ends were cut back, 4 bases at V and 3 bases at J, with 15 bases in the middle. The CDR3 loop is CASSPTGSKTDTQYF. The CDR3 DNA is TGTGCCAGCAGCCCCACCGGGAGTAAGACAGATACGCAGTATTTT.

V usage is TRBV5-1 and J usage is TRBJ1-2; no firm D call. Germline V gene sequence: CDR1 SGHRS, CDR2 YFSETQ. Trimming shortened V by 2 bases and J by 5 bases, and 13 bases separated the two germline ends. The CDR3 runs 14 residues. The CDR3 loop reads CASSFLTEGYGYTF. The CDR3 nucleotides are TGCGCCAGCAGCTTCCTGACGGAGGGATATGGCTACACCTTC.

The chain is built from TRBV28 and TRBJ2-1; D perhaps matches TRBD2 (6 bases). The CDR3 covers 16 residues. V lost 4 bases and J lost 3, with 16 bases in between. Germline V gene sequence: CDR1 MDHEN, CDR2 SYDVKM. The CDR3 nucleotides are TGTGCCAGCAGTTCCATATCCGGGACTCTCTACAATGAGCAGTTCTTC. Protein: CASSSISGTLYNEQFF.

This chain connects TRBV2 to TRBJ2-5, with D possibly being TRBD1 or TRBD2 (6 bases each). Gene TRBJ2-7 matches the end of the DNA better, so the J call may be wrong. This CDR3 spans 15 amino acids. Germline CDR1 SNHLY, CDR2 FYNNEI. CDR3 sequence reads: CASTQAGHGAYEQYF. In DNA, the CDR3 is TGTGCCAGCACCCAGGCGGGACATGGGGCCTACGAGCAGTACTTC.

The V call is TRBV28, the J call TRBJ1-1; 7 bases agree with TRBD1. The CDR3 has 12 amino acids. V lost 4 bases and J lost 8; bases outside the gene matches: 4. Germline assignment: CDR1 MDHEN and CDR2 SYDVKM. Here the CDR3 DNA reads TGTGCCAGCAGTTCATCGGACAGGGAAGCTTTCTTT. Its protein is CASSSSDREAFF.